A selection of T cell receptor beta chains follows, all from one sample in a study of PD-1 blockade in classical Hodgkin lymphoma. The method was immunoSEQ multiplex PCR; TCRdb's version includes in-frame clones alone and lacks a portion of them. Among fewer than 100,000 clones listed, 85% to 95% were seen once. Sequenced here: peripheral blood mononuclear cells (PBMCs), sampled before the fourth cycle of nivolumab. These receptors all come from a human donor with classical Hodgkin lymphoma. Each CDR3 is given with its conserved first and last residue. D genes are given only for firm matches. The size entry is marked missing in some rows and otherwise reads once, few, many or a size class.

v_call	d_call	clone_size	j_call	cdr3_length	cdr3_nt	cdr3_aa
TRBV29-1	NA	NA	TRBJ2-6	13	TGCAGCGTTGTGAACTCTGGGGCCAACGTCCTGACTTTC	CSVVNSGANVLTF
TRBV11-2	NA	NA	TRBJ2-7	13	TGTGCCAGCAGCTTAAAACAGACCTACGAGCAGTACTTC	CASSLKQTYEQYF
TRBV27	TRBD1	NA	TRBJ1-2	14	TGTGCCAGCAGTGGATGGACAGGGGGGTATGGCTACACCTTC	CASSGWTGGYGYTF
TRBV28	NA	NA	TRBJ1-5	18	TGTGCCAGCAACTCTTATAAGGGGACACCATATAGCAATCAGCCCCAGCATTTT	CASNSYKGTPYSNQPQHF
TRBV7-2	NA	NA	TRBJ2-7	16	TGTGCCAGCAGTTTTGGGGCAGGGGGGATCCTCTACGAGCAGTACTTC	CASSFGAGGILYEQYF
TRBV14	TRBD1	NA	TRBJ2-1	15	TGTGCCAGCAGCCACCGGGACAGGGCATACAATGAGCAGTTCTTC	CASSHRDRAYNEQFF
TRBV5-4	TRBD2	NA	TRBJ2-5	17	TGTGCCAGCAGCTTGGATGTCGCGGGAGGGTTAATGGAGACCCAGTACTTC	CASSLDVAGGLMETQYF
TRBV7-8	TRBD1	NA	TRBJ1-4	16	TGTGCCAGCAGCCCTCGCCCCCAGGGACAGTATGAAAAACTGTTTTTT	CASSPRPQGQYEKLFF
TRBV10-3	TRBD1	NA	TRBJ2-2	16	TGTGCCATCAGGGGAGGACAGGGGACTGCCATCGGGGAGCTGTTTTTT	CAIRGGQGTAIGELFF
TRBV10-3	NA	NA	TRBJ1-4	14	TGTGCCATCGGGCGGAGGGGGGAGATGGAAAAACTGTTTTTT	CAIGRRGEMEKLFF
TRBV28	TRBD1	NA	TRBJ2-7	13	TGTGCCAGCAGTTGGGGACAGGGCTACGAGCAGTACTTC	CASSWGQGYEQYF
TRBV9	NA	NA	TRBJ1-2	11	TGTGCCAGCAGCGTAGAAGGTGGCTACACCTTC	CASSVEGGYTF
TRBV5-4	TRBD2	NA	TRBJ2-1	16	TGTGCCAGCAGCTTGGACCTAGCGGGCTCCTACAATGAGCAGTTCTTC	CASSLDLAGSYNEQFF
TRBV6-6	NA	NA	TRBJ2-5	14	TGTGCCAGCAGTTATCGAGGGTCGGAAGAGACCCAGTACTTC	CASSYRGSEETQYF
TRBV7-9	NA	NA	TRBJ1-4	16	TGTGCCAGCAGCTCTGCCCGGGGCAGACCTAATGAAAAACTGTTTTTT	CASSSARGRPNEKLFF
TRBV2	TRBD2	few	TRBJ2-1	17	TGTGCCAGCAGTCCTCCTACTAGCGGCTACTATTACAATGAGCAGTTCTTC	CASSPPTSGYYYNEQFF
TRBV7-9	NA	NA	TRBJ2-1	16	TGTGCCAGCAGCTTTTCGTCCCTCGGAGGCGTCGATGAGCAGTTCTTC	CASSFSSLGGVDEQFF
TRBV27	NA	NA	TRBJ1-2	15	TGTGCCAGCAGCGACCCCGGGACGGGTAACTATGGCTACACCTTC	CASSDPGTGNYGYTF
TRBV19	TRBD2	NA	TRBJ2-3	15	TGTGCCAGTAAGACTTCGGCGGGAGACACAGATACGCAGTATTTT	CASKTSAGDTDTQYF
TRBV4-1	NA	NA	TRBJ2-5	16	TGCGCCAGCAGCCAAGATTGGGGGCTAGACTCAGAGACCCAGTACTTC	CASSQDWGLDSETQYF
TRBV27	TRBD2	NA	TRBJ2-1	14	TGTGCCAGCAGAACTAGCGGGAGTTACAATGAGCAGTTCTTC	CASRTSGSYNEQFF
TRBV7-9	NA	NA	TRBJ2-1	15	TGTGCCAGCAGCCCTCTAGAGGGGGGGGACAATGAGCAGTTCTTC	CASSPLEGGDNEQFF
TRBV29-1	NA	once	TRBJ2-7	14	TGCAGCGTTGTTGGGGGAGTGCGAACCTACGAGCAGTACTTC	CSVVGGVRTYEQYF
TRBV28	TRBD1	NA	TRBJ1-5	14	TGTGCCAGCAGTCTCGGACAGGCCAATCAGCCCCAGCATTTT	CASSLGQANQPQHF
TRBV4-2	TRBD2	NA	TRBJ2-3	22	TGTGCCAGCAGCCCCAGCCAACAAACTCCCTCTAGCGGGAGGCCTAGCACAGATACGCAGTATTTT	CASSPSQQTPSSGRPSTDTQYF
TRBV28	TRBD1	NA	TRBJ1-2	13	TGTGCCAGCAGTCGTGGGACAGCGGCCGGCTACACCTTC	CASSRGTAAGYTF
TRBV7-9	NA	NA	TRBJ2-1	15	TGTGCCAGCAGCAAGACAGTTCCAACCTACAATGAGCAGTTCTTC	CASSKTVPTYNEQFF
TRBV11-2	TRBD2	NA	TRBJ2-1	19	TGTGCCAGCAGCCTAAATGGTGGACTAGCGGGACGGGTCTACAATGAGCAGTTCTTC	CASSLNGGLAGRVYNEQFF
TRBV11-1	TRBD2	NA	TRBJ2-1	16	TGTGCCAGCAGCTTATACGGACTAGCGGGAGTTGGCGAGCAGTTCTTC	CASSLYGLAGVGEQFF
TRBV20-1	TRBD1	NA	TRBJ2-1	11	TGCAGTGCGGGACAGGGTCGGGAGCAGTTCTTC	CSAGQGREQFF
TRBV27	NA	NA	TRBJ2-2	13	TGTGCCGGAGGCGTGATCAACACCGGGGAGCTGTTTTTT	CAGGVINTGELFF
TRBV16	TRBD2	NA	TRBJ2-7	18	TGTGCCAGCAGCCAATCCTACAGCTTGGGACTAGCGGGAGTCCGGGAGTACTTC	CASSQSYSLGLAGVREYF
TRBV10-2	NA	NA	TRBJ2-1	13	TGCGCCAGCGTTCGGGACTCCCACAATGAGCAGTTCTTC	CASVRDSHNEQFF
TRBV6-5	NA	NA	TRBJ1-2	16	TGTGCCAGCAGTTATGACAGAACTCCACTAAACTATGGCTACACCTTC	CASSYDRTPLNYGYTF
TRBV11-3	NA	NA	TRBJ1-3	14	TGTGCCAGCAGCCCTCAGGGGCGGGGAAACACCATATATTTT	CASSPQGRGNTIYF
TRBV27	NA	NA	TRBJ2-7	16	TGTGCCAGCAGTGCCCCAGCGAGCCGGAGTGTGTACGAGCAGTACTTC	CASSAPASRSVYEQYF
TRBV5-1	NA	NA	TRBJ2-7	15	TGCGCCAGCAGCTTGGTGGGGGCCGGGGGACACGAGCAGTACTTC	CASSLVGAGGHEQYF
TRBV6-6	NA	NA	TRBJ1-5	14	TGTGCCAGCAGTCCGACAGATAGCAATCAGCCCCAGCATTTT	CASSPTDSNQPQHF
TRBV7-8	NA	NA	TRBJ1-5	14	TGTGCCAGCAGCTTAGAGGCATCATTGCGGCCCCAGCATTTT	CASSLEASLRPQHF
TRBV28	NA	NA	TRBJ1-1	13	TGTGCCAGCAGTTCGGGCGAGAACACTGAAGCTTTCTTT	CASSSGENTEAFF
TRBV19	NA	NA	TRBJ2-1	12	TGTGCTACTGATCAGGGGAACAATGAGCAGTTCTTC	CATDQGNNEQFF
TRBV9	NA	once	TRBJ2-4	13	TGTGCCAGCAGCGCCACAGGGAGGAACATTCAGTACTTC	CASSATGRNIQYF
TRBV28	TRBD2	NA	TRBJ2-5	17	TGTGCCAGCAGTTTATACAGACTAGCGGGAGTAGCAGAGACCCAGTACTTC	CASSLYRLAGVAETQYF
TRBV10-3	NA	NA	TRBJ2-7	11	TGTGCCATCAGTGAGGCCTACGAGCAGTACTTC	CAISEAYEQYF
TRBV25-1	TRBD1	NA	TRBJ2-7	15	TGTGCCAGCAGTGATCAGGGGGTCTTAGGCTACGAGCAGTACTTC	CASSDQGVLGYEQYF
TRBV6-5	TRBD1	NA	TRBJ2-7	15	TGTGCCAGCAGTTACACGAGAGGGGGCAGGTACGAGCAGTACTTC	CASSYTRGGRYEQYF
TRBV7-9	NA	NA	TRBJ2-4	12	TGTGCCAGCAGCCCACCGAAAAACATTCAGTACTTC	CASSPPKNIQYF
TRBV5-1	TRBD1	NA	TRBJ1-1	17	TGCGCCAGCAGCTTGGCCTTACCGGGACAGCCGAACACTGAAGCTTTCTTT	CASSLALPGQPNTEAFF
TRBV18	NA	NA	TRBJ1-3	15	TGTGCCAGCTCACAGGGACCGAACTCTGGAAACACCATATATTTT	CASSQGPNSGNTIYF
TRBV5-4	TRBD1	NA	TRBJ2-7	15	TGTGCCAGCAGCGCCCCCGGGACAGGGGCCTACGAGCAGTACTTC	CASSAPGTGAYEQYF
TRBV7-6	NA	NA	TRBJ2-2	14	TGTGCCAGCAGCTTAAGTCAAGACACCGGGGAGCTGTTTTTT	CASSLSQDTGELFF
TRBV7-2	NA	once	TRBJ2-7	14	TGTGCCAGCAGCCCCTACATGGAAACCTACGAGCAGTACTTC	CASSPYMETYEQYF
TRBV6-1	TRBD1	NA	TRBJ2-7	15	TGTGCCAGCAGTGGGGACAGCAGGGACCCCTACGAGCAGTACTTC	CASSGDSRDPYEQYF
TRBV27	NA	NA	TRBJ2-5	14	TGTGCCAGCAGTCCCTGGGGTTTTCAAGAGACCCAGTACTTC	CASSPWGFQETQYF
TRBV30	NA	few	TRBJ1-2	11	TGTGCCTGGAGTGTAAACCGTGGCTACACCTTC	CAWSVNRGYTF